One and the same sample provided the 18 T cell receptor beta chains below, sequenced in a study of Tregs in tolerant kidney transplant recipients (dated by TCRdb to the late 2010s). Preparation of the library involved the immunoSEQ multiplex PCR assay. TCRdb obtained this table from immuneACCESS and retained in-frame rearrangements with V and J assigned. These tables miss some clones; where compared with another copy, unresolved V genes account for less than half of the shortfall, and the remainder is unexplained. The sample's table covers tens of thousands of clones. The ten largest account for about 0.85% of the sample. Reading the label with the study, this specimen's time point is: blood sample drawn before combined kidney and bone marrow transplant. Sequencing was performed on CD4+ T cells from blood, taken before the transplant. The receptors here all came from a human donor who received a combined kidney and bone marrow transplant.

With respect to this clone: From the germline J gene comes the end of the CDR3, since the read stops 3 residues before it. The rearrangement uses TRBV7-2 and TRBJ2-1; 10 bases fit TRBD2. CDR1 and CDR2 from the germline V gene are SGHTA and FQGNSA. This CDR3 has 15 residues. J was trimmed by 4 bases and V by 5 bases; bases with no gene match: 5. The CDR3: CASSPGTSAYNEQFF. The covered CDR3 bases are TGTGCCAGCAGCCCTGGGACTAGCGCTTACAATGAG.

Comments on this clone: The read gets to within 3 residues of the CDR3 end, and the germline J gene fills in the rest. The J gene is TRBJ1-6, the V gene TRBV30, with TRBD1 as a possible D gene (5 bases). Germline values: CDR1 GTSNPN, CDR2 SVGIG (reference sequence). The length of the CDR3 is 13 residues. The V end lost 1 base, the J end lost 7 bases, and 8 bases lay between the germline ends. The covered CDR3 bases are TGTGCCTGGAGTGGGCAGGGAAATTCACCC. This encodes CAWSGQGNSP. The CDR3, in full, reads CAWSGQGNSPLHF.

Note on this clone: The missing CDR3 end, 3 residues past where the read stops, is filled in from the germline J gene. The chain joins TRBV6-2 or TRBV6-3 to TRBJ1-2, with D perhaps TRBD1 (5 bases). The length of the CDR3 is 14 residues. The germline V gene encodes CDR1 MNHEY and CDR2 SVGEGT. Trimming removed 9 bases from V and 1 base from J, with 15 bases in between. The CDR3 DNA, read in part, is TGTGCCAGATCGGGACTTTGGGTTAACTATGGC. It encodes CARSGLWVNYG. The entire CDR3 protein reads CARSGLWVNYGYTF.

Details on this clone: A junction end diverges from the germline sequence, so it may reflect a read error. The read terminates 3 residues before the CDR3 end, so the remaining end is supplied by the germline J gene. The V gene is TRBV6-1, the J gene TRBJ2-1; TRBD2 is a possible D gene (5 bases). The CDR3 totals 15 residues. In germline, CDR1 is MNHNS, CDR2 SASEGT. Incomplete CDR3 DNA: TGTGCCAGCAGTAAAGCGGCAGCAGGTGGCAATGAG. Translating it yields CASSKAAAGGNE. The entire CDR3 protein is CASSKAAAGGNEQFF.

About this clone: The read ends 3 residues before the CDR3 terminus; that terminus is restored from the germline J gene. The genes are TRBV13 and TRBJ2-3; 13 nucleotides agree with TRBD2. CDR3 length: 16 amino acids. Germline V lookup: CDR1 PRHDT, CDR2 FYEKMQ (reference sequence). Trimming cost V 5 bases and J 5 bases; bases outside gene matches: 7. The part of the CDR3 DNA that was read is TGTGCCAGCAGCGCTTGGACTAGCGGGAGAGAAGATACG. It codes for CASSAWTSGREDT. From start to end, the CDR3 is CASSAWTSGREDTQYF. Combining the CDR3 with reference TRBV13 and TRBJ2-3 gives the whole variable domain AAGVIQSPRHLIKEKRETATLKCYPIPRHDTVYWYQQGPGQDPQFLISFYEKMQSDKGSIPDRFSAQQFSDYHSELNMSSLELGDSALYFCASSAWTSGREDTQYFGPGTRLTVL.

As to this clone: The CDR3 is cut off 3 residues early in the read; its end comes from the germline J gene. The chain employs TRBV19 and TRBJ2-3, with 10 positions matching TRBD1. With 6 bases clipped from V and 5 bases from J, the junction kept 8 bases outside the gene matches. The CDR3 covers 15 residues. The germline V gene has CDR1 LNHDA and CDR2 SQIVND (reference sequence). The sequenced CDR3 bases are TGTGCCAGTAGCACCGGGACAGGGGTGGGAGATACG. It yields the protein CASSTGTGVGDT. The full-length CDR3 reads as CASSTGTGVGDTQYF. The full variable domain, completed using reference TRBV19 and TRBJ2-3, is DGGITQSPKYLFRKEGQNVTLSCEQNLNHDAMYWYRQDPGQGLRLIYYSQIVNDFQKGDIAEGYSVSREKKESFPLTVTSAQKNPTAFYLCASSTGTGVGDTQYFGPGTRLTVL.

Worth noting for this clone: Read sequence stops 3 residues before the CDR3 end, and the germline J gene provides the missing end. In the same sample, other DNA sequences code for this CDR3. The V and J genes are TRBV18 and TRBJ2-5, with 7 bases aligning to TRBD1. Germline CDR1 is KGHSH and CDR2 is LQKENI. The J segment lost 3 bases and the V segment lost 3 bases, leaving 4 bases of the junction unmatched. The CDR3 totals 14 residues. This CDR3 is CASSPRDREETQYF. The sequenced part of the CDR3 DNA is TGTGCCAGCTCACCGCGCGACAGGGAAGAGACC.

CDR3 DNA, as far as it was read: TGTGCCAGCAGCTTAAGGCGGGAGCTGGCAGATACG. This gives the protein CASSLRRELADT. The whole CDR3 sequence is CASSLRRELADTQYF. The chain uses TRBV7-9 and TRBJ2-3; 7 bases align to TRBD2. The CDR3 is cut off 3 residues early in the read; its end comes from the germline J gene. The CDR3 is 15 residues long. CDR1 SEHNR and CDR2 FQNEAQ come from the germline V gene (reference sequence). With V trimmed by 2 bases and J by 4 bases, 6 bases remained unmatched.

Turning to this clone: The read ends 3 residues early relative to the CDR3; the germline J gene fills the gap. The rearrangement links TRBV6-1 to TRBJ2-5, with a weak D call TRBD1 (5 bases). The germline V and J ends were trimmed by 1 base and 1 base, with 10 bases remaining between them. This CDR3 has 15 residues. CDR1 MNHNS and CDR2 SASEGT come from the germline V gene. The sequenced part of the CDR3 DNA is TGTGCCAGCAGTGAAGTGCAGGGTGCCCAAGAGACC. Its protein is CASSEVQGAQET. The entire CDR3 reads CASSEVQGAQETQYF.

About this clone: The observed sequence ends 3 residues before the CDR3 terminus, with the missing tail filled in from the germline J gene. This rearrangement joins TRBV12-3 or TRBV12-4 to TRBJ2-1; 14 nucleotides agree with TRBD2. This CDR3 has 17 residues. Trimming took 2 bases from V and 7 from J; bases not matched to a gene: 7. CDR3 sequence reads: CASSLKGLAGEKNEQFF. The covered CDR3 bases are TGTGCCAGCAGTTTAAAGGGACTAGCGGGAGAAAAAAATGAG.

A remark on this clone: Read data end 3 residues before the CDR3 end; the end is taken from the germline J gene. This chain connects TRBV7-3 to TRBJ2-1; TRBD2 aligns across 8 bases. CDR3 size: 15 residues. CDR1 is SGHTA and CDR2 is FQGTGA in the germline V gene. V was clipped by 0 bases and J by 3 bases; unmatched bases: 1. This CDR3 reads CASSLTGGDYNEQFF. The part of the CDR3 DNA that was read is TGTGCCAGCAGCTTAACCGGGGGGGACTACAATGAG.

Remarks on this clone: The observed sequence ends 3 residues before the CDR3 terminus, with the missing tail filled in from the germline J gene. The chain joins TRBV20-1 to TRBJ2-5; tentatively, D is TRBD1 (7 bases). The CDR3 covers 17 residues. CDR1 and CDR2 (germline): DFQATT, SNEGSKA (reference sequence). Trimming left V 2 bases short and J 5 bases short, with 24 bases between. CDR3 sequence reads: CSARFERGLARRETQYF. The CDR3 DNA, read in part, is TGCAGTGCTAGATTTGAAAGGGGGCTAGCGAGAAGGGAGACC.

The DNA read from the CDR3 is TGTGCCAGCAGCTTAGACGGTCTAATCAATGAG. This sequence encodes CASSLDGLINE. The full CDR3 is CASSLDGLINEQFF. The genes are TRBV11-2 and TRBJ2-1, with no clear D. The read terminates 3 residues before the CDR3 end, so the remaining end is supplied by the germline J gene. V lost 0 bases to trimming and J lost 6 bases, with 9 bases between them. The CDR3 loop spans 14 amino acids. Germline CDR1 and CDR2: SGHAT and FQNNGV.

A remark on this clone: Read coverage stops 3 residues before the CDR3 terminus; the germline J gene supplies the remainder. This chain joins TRBV6-1 and TRBJ1-5; D unclear. V dropped 4 bases and J dropped 2 bases, with 9 bases sitting between them. This CDR3 region has 14 residues. Germline-derived CDR1 and CDR2 are MNHNS and SASEGT. CDR3 bases read: TGTGCCAGCAGTGGGGTTAGGGGCAATCAGCCC. Its protein product is CASSGVRGNQP. The complete CDR3 sequence is CASSGVRGNQPQHF.

On this clone itself: The read terminates 3 residues before the CDR3 end, so the remaining end is supplied by the germline J gene. V usage is TRBV2 and J usage is TRBJ2-3, with 9 bases lining up with TRBD2. J was trimmed by 2 bases and V by 8 bases; bases with no gene match: 5. Germline-derived CDR1 and CDR2 are SNHLY and FYNNEI. The CDR3 loop spans 14 amino acids. The DNA read from the CDR3 is TGTGCCAGCTGTAGCGGGGGTTTCACAGATACG. This encodes CASCSGGFTDT. The CDR3 reads in full as CASCSGGFTDTQYF.

In regard to this clone: Sequencing ends 3 residues short of the CDR3 end; the germline J gene provides the rest. V is TRBV29-1 and J is TRBJ2-1, with 7 bases aligning to TRBD2. The CDR3 runs 15 residues. The V segment lost 0 bases and the J segment 7 bases; nucleotides outside the gene matches: 9. Germline-derived CDR1 and CDR2 are SQVTM and ANQGSEA. The CDR3 loop reads CSVEDLAGVSNEQFF. The covered CDR3 bases are TGCAGCGTTGAAGACTTGGCGGGAGTGAGTAATGAG.

Of note for this clone: Read coverage stops 3 residues before the CDR3 terminus; the germline J gene supplies the remainder. The V gene is TRBV11-2, the J gene TRBJ1-4, with D uncertain. The CDR3 covers 15 residues. V was clipped by 2 bases and J by 2 bases, with 9 bases between them. CDR1 and CDR2 from the germline V gene are SGHAT and FQNNGV. The part of the CDR3 DNA that was read is TGTGCCAGCAGCTTATTAACCAGGACTAATGAAAAA. Protein product: CASSLLTRTNEK. The complete CDR3 protein is CASSLLTRTNEKLFF.

The covered CDR3 bases are TGTGCCAGTAACCGTCAGGGAACGCCACTCGGGAACACTGAA. Protein sequence: CASNRQGTPLGNTE. Given in full, the CDR3 is CASNRQGTPLGNTEAFF. The chain couples TRBV19 to TRBJ1-1; TRBD1 is a possible D gene (5 bases). The read halts 3 residues ahead of the CDR3 end, with the missing end drawn from the germline J gene. The CDR3 runs to 17 residues. Germline CDR1 reads LNHDA; CDR2 reads SQIVND (reference sequence). The germline V and J ends were trimmed by 7 bases and 1 base, with 22 bases remaining between them.